This T cell receptor beta chain was captured by sequencing in a study of T cells in localized non-small cell lung cancer. Study-level findings and limits: The study found T cell clonality highest in uninvolved adjacent lung, above tumor. Tumor samples were not multi-region, leaving intratumor heterogeneity unexcluded. Adjacent lung had a median about 55 of the 100 largest tumor clones.

This clone was detected only a few times. Its antigen remains unidentified. V lost 2 bases and J 4 bases, leaving 12 bases between the germline ends. The germline V gene encodes CDR1 SGHRS and CDR2 YFSETQ. There are 14 residues in the CDR3. Produced via immunoSEQ multiplex PCR; TCRdb's table is partial and in-frame only. The sample holds 50,000 to 65,000 clones; roughly 76% are singletons and the top ten take roughly 4.5%. Sample: PBMCs, taken before any cancer treatment. The J gene is TRBJ1-1, the V gene TRBV5-1; no firm D call. The receptor comes from a man between 40 and 69 years old with stage II lung adenocarcinoma. CDR3 sequence reads: CASSLSVLGTEAFF. CDR3 bases: TGCGCCAGCAGCTTATCCGTCTTGGGCACTGAAGCTTTCTTT.